This TCR beta chain originates from a study of chemoradiotherapy in HPV16-positive cancers. Trimming removed 2 bases at V and 5 bases at J, with 17 bases between. CDR1 SGDLS and CDR2 YYNGEE come from the germline V gene. The CDR3 length is 15 residues. Data came from immunoSEQ multiplex PCR; TCRdb stores just in-frame clones and leaves some out. The table records approximately 50,000 clones, about 88% of them present only once. The input for sequencing was blood, taken from a patient who underwent chemoradiotherapy. The V call is TRBV9, the J call TRBJ2-7, with D unclear. The source of this sequence is a human donor with HPV-associated anogenital cancer. This CDR3 is CASSVGSGPWDEQYF. CDR3 nucleotides: TGTGCCAGCAGCGTGGGGTCAGGCCCATGGGACGAGCAGTACTTC.